This entry describes one TCR beta chain. This CDR3 has 14 residues. Germline assignment: CDR1 LNHDA and CDR2 SQIVND (reference sequence). Trimming took 4 bases from V and 4 from J; bases not matched to a gene: 3. These data originate in a study of blood T cell repertoires in COVID-19. Study details: Specimens from acute and convalescent COVID-19 originated in the United States, Italy and Spain. From T cells, B-cell-depleted T cells, or PBMCs came the material, which was cDNA or gDNA.

How the authors handled the data: Using reference gene primer amplification, nucleated cell counts were estimated. Produced via immunoSEQ multiplex PCR; TCRdb's table is partial and in-frame only. The DNA gave D and trimming, while V, J and clone size come from that table. The sample lists 250,000 or so clones; approximately 84% were seen once. The chain uses TRBV19 and TRBJ1-1, with TRBD1 matching 10 bases. This clonotype was obtained from a woman over 75 with acute or convalescent COVID-19. The sample comprised peripheral blood. The CDR3 DNA is TGTGCCAGTAGTACGAGGACAGGGGGCACTGAAGCTTTCTTT. Translation gives CASSTRTGGTEAFF. The variable domain in full, with the rest retrieved from reference TRBV19 and TRBJ1-1, is DGGITQSPKYLFRKEGQNVTLSCEQNLNHDAMYWYRQDPGQGLRLIYYSQIVNDFQKGDIAEGYSVSREKKESFPLTVTSAQKNPTAFYLCASSTRTGGTEAFFGQGTRLTVV.